Sequencing of this TCR beta chain was carried out in a study of beta chain features in type 1 diabetes. Whole-study context: Researchers looked at approximately 100,000,000 sorted cells across all samples.

This clone was found a few times. Antigen: not known. The CDR3 is 14 amino acids. Trimming left V 5 bases short and J 0 bases short, with 8 bases between. Germline-derived CDR1 and CDR2 are SEHNR and FQNEAQ (reference sequence). Overall study results and limits: Cells carrying high TCR expression could end up over-represented when cDNA is sequenced. Type 1 diabetes patients had moderately but significantly shorter TCRB CDR3s in all four CD4+ subsets.

The sequenced template was cDNA made from the entire isolated RNA. The data were produced by immunoSEQ multiplex PCR, yet TCRdb's version contains in-frame clones alone and is incomplete. The sample contains a few hundred thousand clones, 9.5% to 10% of which appear only once. J is TRBJ2-1 and V is TRBV7-9; D remains ambiguous. The sequence came from a man aged 30-40 years with type 1 diabetes. Sequencing was done on a sample of central memory CD4+ T cells from blood. The CDR3 DNA sequence: TGTGCCAGCAGCCAGGAGAGCTCCTACAATGAGCAGTTCTTC. It specifies CASSQESSYNEQFF.